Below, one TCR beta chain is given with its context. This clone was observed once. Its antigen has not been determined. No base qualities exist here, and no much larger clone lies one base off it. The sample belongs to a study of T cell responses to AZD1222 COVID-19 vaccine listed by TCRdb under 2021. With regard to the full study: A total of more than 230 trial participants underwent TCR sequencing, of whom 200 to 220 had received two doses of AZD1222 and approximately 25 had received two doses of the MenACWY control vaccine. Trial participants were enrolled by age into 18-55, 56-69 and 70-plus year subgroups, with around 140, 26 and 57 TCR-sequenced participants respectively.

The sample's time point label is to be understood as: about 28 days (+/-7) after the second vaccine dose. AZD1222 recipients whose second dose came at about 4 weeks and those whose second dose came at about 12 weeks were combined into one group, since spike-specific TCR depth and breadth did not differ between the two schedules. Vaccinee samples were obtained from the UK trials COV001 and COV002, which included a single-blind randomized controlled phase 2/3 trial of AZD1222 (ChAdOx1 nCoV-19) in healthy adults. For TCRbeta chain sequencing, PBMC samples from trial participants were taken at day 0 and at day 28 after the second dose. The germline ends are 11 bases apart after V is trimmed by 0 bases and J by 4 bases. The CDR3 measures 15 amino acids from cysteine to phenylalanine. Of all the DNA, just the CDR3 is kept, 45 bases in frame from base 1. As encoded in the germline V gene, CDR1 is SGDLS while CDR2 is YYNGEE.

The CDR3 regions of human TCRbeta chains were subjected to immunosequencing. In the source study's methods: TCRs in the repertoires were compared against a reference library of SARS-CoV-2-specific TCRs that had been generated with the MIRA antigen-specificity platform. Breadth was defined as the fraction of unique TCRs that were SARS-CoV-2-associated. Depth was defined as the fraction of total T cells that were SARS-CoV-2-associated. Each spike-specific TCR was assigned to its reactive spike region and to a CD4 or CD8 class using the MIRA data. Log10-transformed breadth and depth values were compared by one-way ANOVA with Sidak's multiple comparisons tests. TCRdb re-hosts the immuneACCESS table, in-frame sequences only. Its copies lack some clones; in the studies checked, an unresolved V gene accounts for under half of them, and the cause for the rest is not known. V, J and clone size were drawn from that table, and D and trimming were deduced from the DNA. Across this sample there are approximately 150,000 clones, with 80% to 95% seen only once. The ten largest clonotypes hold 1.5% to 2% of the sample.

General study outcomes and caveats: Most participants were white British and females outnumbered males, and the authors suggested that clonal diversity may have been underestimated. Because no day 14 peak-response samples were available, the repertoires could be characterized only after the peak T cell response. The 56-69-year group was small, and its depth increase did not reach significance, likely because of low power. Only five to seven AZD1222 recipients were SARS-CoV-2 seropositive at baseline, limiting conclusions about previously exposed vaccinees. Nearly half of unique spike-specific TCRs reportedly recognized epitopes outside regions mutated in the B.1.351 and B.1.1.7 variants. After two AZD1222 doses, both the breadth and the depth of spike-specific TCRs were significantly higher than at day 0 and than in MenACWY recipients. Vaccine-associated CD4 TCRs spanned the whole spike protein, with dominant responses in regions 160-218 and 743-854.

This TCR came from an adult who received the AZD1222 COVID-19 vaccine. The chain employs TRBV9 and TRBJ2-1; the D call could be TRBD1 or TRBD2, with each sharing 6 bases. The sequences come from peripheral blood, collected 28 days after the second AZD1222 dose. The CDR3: CASSVDEGGYNEQFF. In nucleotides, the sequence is TGTGCCAGCAGCGTAGATGAGGGGGGATACAATGAGCAGTTCTTC.